Included here is one TCR beta chain sequence, with context. This clonotype was seen at least ten times. It lacks a known antigen. There are no base qualities to consult, and no much larger clone falls within one base. The time point label on this specimen signifies: persistent/refractory GD, antithyroid drugs over 5 years with positive TRAb. For both TCR sequencing and RNA sequencing, RNA was extracted from PBMCs in TRIzol. The diagnosis of Graves' disease was made according to American Thyroid Association guidelines. Recruitment of patients was carried out at an endocrinology department in Xi'an, China. Each patient gave approximately 10 milliliters of peripheral blood, collected in an EDTA anticoagulant tube. PBMCs were isolated by Ficoll Paque Plus density gradient separation without further T cell sorting. An Agilent 2100 Bioanalyzer and agarose gel were used to check RNA quality, and a NanoDrop 2000 was used to measure RNA concentration.

The junction carries 14 bases between V and J, which are trimmed by 0 bases and 2 bases respectively. Its CDR3 holds 16 amino acids, cysteine through phenylalanine. This entry keeps only the CDR3 DNA: 48 bases, framed from base 1. CDR1 and CDR2, looked up from the germline V gene, are SGHTA and FQGNSA. These data belong to a study of regulatory T cells in long-lasting Graves disease (dated by TCRdb to the early 2020s). Describing the broader study: Persistent Graves' disease was defined as persistently positive TSH receptor autoantibodies together with antithyroid drug treatment for over 5 years. This study used TCR sequencing and RNA sequencing of peripheral blood to compare persistent Graves' disease patients against newly diagnosed Graves' disease patients. The study was conducted in China and was registered as a clinical trial. A total of about 35 samples underwent TCR sequencing, from about 13 patients with persistent Graves' disease and around 20 patients with newly diagnosed Graves' disease. Persistent Graves' disease patients in the clinical cohort had taken antithyroid drugs for about 10.3 years on average. What the work shows at the level of the full study, not this receptor alone: Lower TCR Shannon entropy and fewer highly expanded clones were observed in persistent Graves' disease patients than in newly diagnosed patients, which suggested clonal expansion. More public clonotypes were shared among persistent patients (more than 2,500) than among newly diagnosed patients (approximately 930). Sequencing and analysis were limited to the TCR beta chain. The study examined only peripheral blood because the primary lesion, thyroid tissue, could not be accessed. The authors noted that the small sample size was a limitation that may lower accuracy. Preferential use of TRBV28, TRBJ1-2 and TRBJ2-5 was observed in persistent disease, whereas TRBV20-1 and TRBJ2-1 were favored in newly diagnosed disease.

The library was prepared using multiplex PCR. The sample was run on an Illumina HiSeq 4000. TCR beta libraries were built with iRepertoire HTBI primers and Arm-PCR amplification of CDR3 regions. Before sequencing, the PCR products underwent gel purification. Regarding the original processing steps: Across samples, 60 to 70 TRBV and roughly 13 TRBJ segments were identified and used for gene usage analysis of CDR3 amino acid clonotypes. COPE and FqMerger were used to merge filtered high-quality paired reads into contigs. BLAST was used to align contigs to the IMGT TRBV, TRBD and TRBJ reference genes, and CDR3 was defined following IMGT. Clonotypes above 0.1% frequency were classified as highly expanded clones. Shannon entropy was used to measure repertoire diversity, and the Gini coefficient was used to measure V-J evenness. A clonotype was considered public if more than one individual shared it. The public reads were quality trimmed at Q25 with fastp and then assembled into clones with MiXCR by TCRdb, keeping productive beta chains. All rows with the same CDR3 protein become a single entry with the most common DNA and genes. It is TCRdb's table, rather than the study itself, that gives the V and J calls and clone size. Recorded for this sample are a few hundred thousand distinct CDR3 sequences; around a quarter of them occurred a single time. The top ten hold approximately 26% of the sample.

The V gene is TRBV7-2 and the J gene is TRBJ2-7, with the D segment possibly TRBD1 or TRBD2, each aligning over 6 bases. The source was peripheral blood mononuclear cells (PBMCs), collected when the disease was refractory, from a patient treated with antithyroid drugs. This sequence originates from a female donor with Graves disease. Here is the DNA: TGTGCCAGCAGCTTAGCGCCTGGGGGCGGGACCTACGAGCAGTACTTC. Its translation reads: CASSLAPGGGTYEQYF.